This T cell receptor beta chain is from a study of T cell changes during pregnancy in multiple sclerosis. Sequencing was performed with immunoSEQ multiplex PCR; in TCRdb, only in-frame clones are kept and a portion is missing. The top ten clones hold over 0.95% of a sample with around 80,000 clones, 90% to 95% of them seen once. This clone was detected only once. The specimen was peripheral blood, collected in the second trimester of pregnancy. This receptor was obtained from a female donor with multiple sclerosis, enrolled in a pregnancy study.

The CDR3, as DNA: TGCGCCAGCAGCTTGGTCGACAATGTCTACGAGCAGTACTTC. Its protein is CASSLVDNVYEQYF. The chain has TRBV5-1 and TRBJ2-7, with unresolved D. The CDR3 covers 14 residues. With 0 bases removed from V and 3 bases from J, the gap between germline ends came to 10 bases. Germline V lookup: CDR1 SGHRS, CDR2 YFSETQ.